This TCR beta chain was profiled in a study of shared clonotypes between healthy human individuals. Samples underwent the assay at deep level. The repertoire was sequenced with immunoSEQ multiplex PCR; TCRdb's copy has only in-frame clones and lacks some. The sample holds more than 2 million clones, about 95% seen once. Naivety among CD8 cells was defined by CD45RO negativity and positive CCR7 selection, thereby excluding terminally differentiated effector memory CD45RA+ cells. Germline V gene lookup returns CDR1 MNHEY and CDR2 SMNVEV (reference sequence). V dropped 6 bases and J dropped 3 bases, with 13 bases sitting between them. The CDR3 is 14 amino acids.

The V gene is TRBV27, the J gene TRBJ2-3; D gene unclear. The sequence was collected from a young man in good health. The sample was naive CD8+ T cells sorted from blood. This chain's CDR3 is CASSLVLGTDTQYF. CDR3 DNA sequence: TGTGCCAGCAGCCTAGTTCTCGGTACAGATACGCAGTATTTT.